The sample holds many counts of the clone carrying this T cell receptor (beta chain). Its antigen is as yet unknown. TCR beta CDR3 regions were amplified from RNA. An initial round of RT-PCR targeting the TCR CDR3 relied on the HTBI primer set. MiXCR, run by TCRdb on the multiplex PCR reads, gives a single entry per CDR3 protein. The repertoire holds some 460,000 distinct CDR3 sequences, with 15% to 19% as singletons. This sample was included in a study of T cells in Graves' hyperthyroidism and ophthalmopathy. The study, taken as a whole, reports: With a median lead of around 6.7 months before onset, the model predicted ophthalmopathy.

The source of this sequence is a woman between 18 and 30 years old with Graves' hyperthyroidism. The sequenced sample was blood.

The CDR3 region has the DNA TGTGCCAGCAGCTTAAAGGGGGCGAGCTATGGCTACACCTTC. Protein: CASSLKGASYGYTF. V usage is TRBV7-3 and J usage is TRBJ1-2; 7 bases fit TRBD1. CDR1 is SGHTA, CDR2 FQGTGA, per germline. This CDR3 has 14 residues. Unmatched junction bases numbered 3, after V lost 1 base and J lost 4 bases.